The clone carrying this TCR beta chain was found many times. The CDR3 end falls 3 residues outside the read, so it is completed with the germline J gene. The repertoire was sequenced with immunoSEQ multiplex PCR; TCRdb's copy has only in-frame clones and lacks some. The sample contains approximately 58,000 clones, none of them singletons. Trimming stripped 2 bases from V and 4 bases from J, with 9 bases between. The CDR3 runs to 14 residues. CDR1 is SGHRS and CDR2 is YFSETQ in the germline V gene. This sample is part of a study of T cell clonality in common variable immunodeficiency. Sequencing was carried out using peripheral blood mononuclear cells. V usage is TRBV5-1 and J usage is TRBJ1-4; D might be TRBD1 (6 bases). This TCR was sampled from a person aged 18-69 years in good health. The CDR3 loop is CASSFAGHNEKLFF. CDR3 bases read: TGCGCCAGCAGCTTTGCGGGACATAATGAAAAA.